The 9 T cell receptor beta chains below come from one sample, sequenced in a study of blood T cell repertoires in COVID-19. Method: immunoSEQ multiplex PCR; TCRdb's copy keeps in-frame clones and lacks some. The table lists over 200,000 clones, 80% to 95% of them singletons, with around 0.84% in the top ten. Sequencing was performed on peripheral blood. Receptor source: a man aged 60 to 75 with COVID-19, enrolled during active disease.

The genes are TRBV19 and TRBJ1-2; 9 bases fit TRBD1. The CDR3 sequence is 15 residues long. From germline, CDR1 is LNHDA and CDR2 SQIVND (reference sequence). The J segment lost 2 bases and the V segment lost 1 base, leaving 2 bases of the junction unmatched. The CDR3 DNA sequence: TGTGCCAGTAGTATAGTCGACAGGGGGAACTATGGCTACACCTTC. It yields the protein CASSIVDRGNYGYTF.

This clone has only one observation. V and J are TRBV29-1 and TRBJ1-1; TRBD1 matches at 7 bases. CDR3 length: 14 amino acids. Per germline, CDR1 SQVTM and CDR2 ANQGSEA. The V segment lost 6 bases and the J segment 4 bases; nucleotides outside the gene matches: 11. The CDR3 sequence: CSVGPGGLGTEAFF. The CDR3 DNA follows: TGCAGCGTGGGCCCAGGGGGGCTTGGCACTGAAGCTTTCTTT.

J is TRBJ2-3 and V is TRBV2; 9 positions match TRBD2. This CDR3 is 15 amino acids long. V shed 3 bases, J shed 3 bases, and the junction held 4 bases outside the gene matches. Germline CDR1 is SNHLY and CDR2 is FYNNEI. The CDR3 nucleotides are TGTGCCAGCAGTGATAGCGGGGGCCTTACAGATACGCAGTATTTT. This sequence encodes CASSDSGGLTDTQYF.

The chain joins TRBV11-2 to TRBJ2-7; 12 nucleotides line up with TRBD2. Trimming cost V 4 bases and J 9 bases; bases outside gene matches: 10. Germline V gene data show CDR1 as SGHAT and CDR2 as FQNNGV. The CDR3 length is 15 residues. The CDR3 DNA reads TGTGCCAGCAGCTCCACCGGACTAGCGGGATGGTGGCAGTACTTC. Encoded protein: CASSSTGLAGWWQYF.

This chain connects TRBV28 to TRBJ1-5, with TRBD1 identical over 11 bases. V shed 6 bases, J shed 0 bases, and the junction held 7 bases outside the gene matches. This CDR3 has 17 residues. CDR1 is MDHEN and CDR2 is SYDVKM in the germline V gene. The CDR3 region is CASRGQGAFFSNQPQHF. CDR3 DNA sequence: TGTGCCAGCAGAGGACAGGGGGCTTTTTTTAGCAATCAGCCCCAGCATTTT.

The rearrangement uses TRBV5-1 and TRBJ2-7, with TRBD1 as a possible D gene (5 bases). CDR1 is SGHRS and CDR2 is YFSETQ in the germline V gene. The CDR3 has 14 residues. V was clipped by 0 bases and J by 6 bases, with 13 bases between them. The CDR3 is CASSLGQFYSEQYF. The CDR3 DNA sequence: TGCGCCAGCAGCTTGGGACAGTTCTACTCCGAGCAGTACTTC.

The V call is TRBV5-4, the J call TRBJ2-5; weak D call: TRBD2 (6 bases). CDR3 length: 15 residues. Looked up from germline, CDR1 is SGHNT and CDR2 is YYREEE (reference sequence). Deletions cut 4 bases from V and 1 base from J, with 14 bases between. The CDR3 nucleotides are TGTGCCAGCAGCGATCTTAGCGGCCCCCAAGAGACCCAGTACTTC. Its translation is CASSDLSGPQETQYF. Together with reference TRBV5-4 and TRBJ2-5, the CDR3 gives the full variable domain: ETGVTQSPTHLIKTRGQQVTLRCSSQSGHNTVSWYQQALGQGPQFIFQYYREEENGRGNFPPRFSGLQFPNYSSELNVNALELDDSALYLCASSDLSGPQETQYFGPGTRLLVL.

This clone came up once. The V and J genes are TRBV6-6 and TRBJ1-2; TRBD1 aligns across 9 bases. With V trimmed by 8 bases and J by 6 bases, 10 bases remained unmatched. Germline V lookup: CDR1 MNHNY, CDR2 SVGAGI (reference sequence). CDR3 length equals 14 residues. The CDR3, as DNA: TGTGCCAGCTCTTACACAGGGGGCGCCGATGGCTACACCTTC. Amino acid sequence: CASSYTGGADGYTF.

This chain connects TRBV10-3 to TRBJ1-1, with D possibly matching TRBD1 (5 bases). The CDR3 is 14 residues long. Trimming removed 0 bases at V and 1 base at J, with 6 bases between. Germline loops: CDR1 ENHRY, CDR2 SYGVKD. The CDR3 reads CAISESGGNTEAFF. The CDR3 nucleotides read TGTGCCATCAGTGAGTCCGGGGGGAACACTGAAGCTTTCTTT.